The 17 T cell receptor beta chains listed next were all sequenced from one sample in a study of T cell responses to AZD1222 COVID-19 vaccine. Only in-frame clones appear in the TCRdb table, and some are missing; sequencing was by immunoSEQ multiplex PCR. This table has fewer than 100,000 clones, around 94% appearing once. Specimen: peripheral blood, collected on day 0 of AZD1222 vaccination. These receptors all stem from an adult in good health.

This sequence joins TRBV9 and TRBJ2-2; D possibly corresponds to TRBD2 (6 bases). The germline V gene encodes CDR1 SGDLS and CDR2 YYNGEE. V dropped 1 base and J dropped 6 bases, with 13 bases sitting between them. This CDR3 has 15 amino acids. CDR3 sequence reads: CASSVRDRESGELFF. CDR3 DNA: TGTGCCAGCAGCGTAAGGGATCGGGAGTCCGGGGAGCTGTTTTTT.

The gene calls are TRBV7-2 and TRBJ1-2, with D unclear. This CDR3 contains 12 residues. From germline, CDR1 is SGHTA and CDR2 FQGNSA. V was cut by 5 bases and J by 6 bases, with 10 bases left in between. CDR3 coding DNA: TGTGCCAGCAGCCCAGTAAAGGATGGCTACACCTTC. Protein: CASSPVKDGYTF.

This clone was seen only once. The V and J genes are TRBV7-2 and TRBJ2-7; no clear D gene. CDR1 is SGHTA and CDR2 is FQGNSA in the germline V gene. Trimming removed 3 bases from V and 2 bases from J, with 2 bases in between. This CDR3 spans 11 amino acids. The DNA for the CDR3 is TGTGCCAGCAGCTTTACCTACGAGCAGTACTTC. Its translation is CASSFTYEQYF.

The chain is built from TRBV6-2 or TRBV6-3 and TRBJ2-1, with TRBD2 matching over 7 bases. The CDR3 consists of 16 residues. The V gene end was trimmed by 0 bases and the J gene end by 5 bases; junction bases not matched to a gene: 7. Germline values: CDR1 MNHEY, CDR2 SVGEGT. The CDR3 here is CASSYSRSGENNEQFF. The CDR3 DNA sequence: TGTGCCAGCAGTTACTCGCGCAGCGGGGAGAACAATGAGCAGTTCTTC.

The gene calls are TRBV7-2 and TRBJ1-1; D not certain. Per germline, CDR1 SGHTA and CDR2 FQGNSA. The CDR3 is made up of 11 amino acids. The V and J ends lost 2 bases and 4 bases respectively, with 2 bases between them. The CDR3 sequence: CASSLFTEAFF. DNA for the CDR3: TGTGCCAGCAGCTTATTCACTGAAGCTTTCTTT.

A single count supports this clone. The V and J genes are TRBV7-6 and TRBJ2-3; 8 nucleotides agree with TRBD1. Germline CDR1 reads SGHVS; CDR2 reads FNYEAQ. CDR3 length: 15 amino acids. V gave up 3 bases and J gave up 3 bases; unmatched junction bases: 5. The CDR3 bases are TGTGCCAGCAGCTTCTCAGGGGGCATTACAGATACGCAGTATTTT. It yields the protein CASSFSGGITDTQYF.

The V and J genes are TRBV29-1 and TRBJ2-2; D uncertain. The CDR3 is made up of 13 amino acids. V lost 1 base and J 0 bases, leaving 3 bases between the germline ends. Per germline, CDR1 SQVTM and CDR2 ANQGSEA. The CDR3 nucleotides are TGCAGCGTTGAAGGGTCGAACACCGGGGAGCTGTTTTTT. Translated, it gives CSVEGSNTGELFF.

This clone has only one observation. The chain uses TRBV27 and TRBJ2-3; 9 bases are shared with TRBD1. The V gene end was trimmed by 2 bases and the J gene end by 5 bases; junction bases not matched to a gene: 5. Looked up from germline, CDR1 is MNHEY and CDR2 is SMNVEV (reference sequence). The CDR3 extends over 15 amino acids. In DNA, the CDR3 is TGTGCCAGCAGTTTAAGTGGGACAGGGCTAGATACGCAGTATTTT. Encoded protein: CASSLSGTGLDTQYF.

Here the CDR3 reads CASSSTGVSETQYF. The CDR3 nucleotides read TGTGCCAGCAGCTCGACAGGGGTGTCAGAGACCCAGTACTTC. The chain recombines TRBV7-8 with TRBJ2-5, with 8 positions matching TRBD1. This CDR3 is built from 14 residues. Germline CDR1 reads SGHVS; CDR2 reads FQNEAQ. Unmatched junction bases numbered 5, after V lost 4 bases and J lost 4 bases.

This clone was seen once. The V call is TRBV11-2, the J call TRBJ2-1; possibly TRBD1 for D (6 bases). V lost 3 bases and J lost 7, with 10 bases in between. CDR3 length: 13 amino acids. Germline V CDR1 and CDR2: SGHAT, FQNNGV. The CDR3 bases are TGTGCCAGCAGCTTCAGGGGTAGGAATGAGCAGTTCTTC. It encodes CASSFRGRNEQFF.

V is TRBV30 and J is TRBJ2-7; a possible D gene is TRBD1 (5 bases). The V gene's germline CDR1 is GTSNPN and CDR2 SVGIG (reference sequence). The V and J ends lost 2 bases and 2 bases respectively, with 19 bases between them. The CDR3 sequence is 16 residues long. The CDR3 DNA reads as TGTGCCTGGAGTACTCCAGGGCCAGGACGTACCTACGAGCAGTACTTC. Translated: CAWSTPGPGRTYEQYF.

The J gene is TRBJ2-4, the V gene TRBV3-1 (or the pseudogene TRBV3-2), with D perhaps being TRBD1 or TRBD2 (5 bases each). Trimming removed 0 bases from V and 7 bases from J, with 16 bases in between. CDR1 and CDR2 (germline): LGHDT, YNNKEL (reference sequence). The CDR3 is 16 residues long. The CDR3 is CASSQDTGARNNIQYF. In DNA form, the CDR3 reads TGTGCCAGCAGCCAAGATACCGGGGCGAGGAACAACATTCAGTACTTC.

V gene TRBV29-1 combines with J gene TRBJ2-1; weak D call: TRBD1 (6 bases). Germline CDR1 reads SQVTM; CDR2 reads ANQGSEA. V lost 7 bases and J lost 0, with 10 bases in between. The CDR3 has 13 amino acids. The CDR3 bases are TGCAGCGCGGGACAACGCTCCTACAATGAGCAGTTCTTC. Amino acid sequence: CSAGQRSYNEQFF.

V gene TRBV6-5 combines with J gene TRBJ2-7; D might be TRBD2 (5 bases). The CDR3 runs 16 residues. CDR1 MNHEY and CDR2 SVGAGI come from the germline V gene. V shed 0 bases and J shed 0 bases, with 12 bases lying between them. The chain's CDR3 is CASSYSLGVGSYEQYF. The CDR3 DNA reads as TGTGCCAGCAGTTACTCCCTCGGGGTCGGCTCCTACGAGCAGTACTTC.

The chain recombines TRBV9 with TRBJ2-7; 9 nucleotides match TRBD2. The CDR3 extends over 15 amino acids. Germline loops: CDR1 SGDLS, CDR2 YYNGEE. Trimming at V came to 0 bases and at J to 4 bases, leaving 5 bases not matched to a gene. The CDR3 here is CASSVGPSGIYEQYF. Here the CDR3 DNA reads TGTGCCAGCAGCGTAGGCCCTAGCGGGATTTACGAGCAGTACTTC.

The CDR3, as DNA: TGTGCCAGCAGCTTAGATCAGGGGGCTTCGGCTTTCTTT. Its translation is CASSLDQGASAFF. The J gene is TRBJ1-1, the V gene TRBV11-2; 8 bases fit TRBD1. Germline values: CDR1 SGHAT, CDR2 FQNNGV. Germline trimming cut 0 bases from V and 11 bases from J; bases unmatched to any gene: 5. CDR3 length: 13 amino acids.

The V gene is TRBV9, the J gene TRBJ2-3; D unresolved. Germline CDR1 is SGDLS and CDR2 is YYNGEE. The CDR3 contains 13 residues. V was cut by 2 bases and J by 3 bases, with 7 bases left in between. CDR3 DNA: TGTGCCAGCAGCGTCCAAGGGACAGATACGCAGTATTTT. Its protein is CASSVQGTDTQYF.